Listed here is a single TCR beta chain. Antigen unknown. TCRdb analysed the reads with MiXCR anew, one entry per CDR3 protein. In the table there are 100,000 to 150,000 distinct CDR3 sequences, roughly a quarter of which are singletons. Trimming removed 4 bases from V and 4 bases from J, with 11 bases in between. CDR3 length: 13 amino acids. In germline, CDR1 is MDHEN, CDR2 SYDVKM. The data were obtained in a study of T cell repertoires in cytomegalovirus infection. Broader study findings: The cumulative frequency of public TCR beta families identified carriers of CMV plus the relevant HLA. Ex vivo, HLA-C-restricted CMV-specific TCR beta clonotypes prevailed over the rest of the response.

The sample taken for sequencing was PBMCs, sequenced either directly or after in vitro stimulation (not recorded which). This clonotype was obtained from a human donor in good health (CMV status not recorded). Some clones in this sample may be carry-over from other donors' samples. The rearrangement links TRBV28 to TRBJ2-7; the D gene could be TRBD1 or TRBD2 (5 bases each). The CDR3 spells CASSSIWGYEQYF. CDR3 bases: TGTGCCAGCAGTTCTATATGGGGGTACGAGCAGTACTTC.